The 2 T cell receptor beta chains given below trace back to one sample, sequenced in a study of cytomegalovirus exposure and HLA in healthy donors. A multiplex PCR was run with 60 Vbeta primers and 13 Jbeta primers. Generated by immunoSEQ multiplex PCR, the TCRdb table keeps only in-frame clones and is missing some. The data show tens of thousands of clones, with more than 75% seen just once and 9% to 12% held by the top ten. The sample was PBMCs. The receptors come from a human donor in good health.

The CDR3 here is CASSSGRGQPQHF. The CDR3 DNA is TGTGCCAGCAGCTCGGGTCGTGGGCAGCCCCAGCATTTT. The chain couples TRBV5-8 to TRBJ1-5; D remains unclear. The CDR3 runs to 13 residues. V gave up 3 bases and J gave up 7 bases, with 11 bases separating them. Germline lookup yields CDR1 SGHTS and CDR2 YDEGEE.

This chain joins TRBV5-4 and TRBJ2-7; possibly TRBD1 for D (6 bases). V dropped 2 bases and J dropped 3 bases, with 9 bases sitting between them. Germline loops: CDR1 SGHNT, CDR2 YYREEE (reference sequence). The CDR3 runs to 13 residues. The CDR3 nucleotides read TGTGCCAGCAGCTTAGGACAGCTCTACGAGCAGTACTTC. Residues: CASSLGQLYEQYF.